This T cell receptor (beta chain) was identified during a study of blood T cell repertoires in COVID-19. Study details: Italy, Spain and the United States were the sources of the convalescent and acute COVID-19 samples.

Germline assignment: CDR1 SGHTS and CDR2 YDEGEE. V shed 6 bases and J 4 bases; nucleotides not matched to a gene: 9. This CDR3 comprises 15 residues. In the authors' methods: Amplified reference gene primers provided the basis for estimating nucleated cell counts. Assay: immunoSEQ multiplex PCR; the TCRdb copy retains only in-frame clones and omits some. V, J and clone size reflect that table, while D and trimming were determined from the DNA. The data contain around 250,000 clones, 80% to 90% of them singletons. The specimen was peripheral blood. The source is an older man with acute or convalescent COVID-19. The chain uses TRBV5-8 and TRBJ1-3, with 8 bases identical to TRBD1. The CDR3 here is CASTADWTGGNTIYF. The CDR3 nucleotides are TGTGCCAGCACCGCCGACTGGACAGGGGGAAACACCATATATTTT. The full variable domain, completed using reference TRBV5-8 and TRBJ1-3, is EAGVTQSPTHLIKTRGQQATLRCSPISGHTSVYWYQQALGLGLQFLLWYDEGEERNRGNFPPRFSGRQFPNYSSELNVNALELEDSALYLCASTADWTGGNTIYFGEGSWLTVV.